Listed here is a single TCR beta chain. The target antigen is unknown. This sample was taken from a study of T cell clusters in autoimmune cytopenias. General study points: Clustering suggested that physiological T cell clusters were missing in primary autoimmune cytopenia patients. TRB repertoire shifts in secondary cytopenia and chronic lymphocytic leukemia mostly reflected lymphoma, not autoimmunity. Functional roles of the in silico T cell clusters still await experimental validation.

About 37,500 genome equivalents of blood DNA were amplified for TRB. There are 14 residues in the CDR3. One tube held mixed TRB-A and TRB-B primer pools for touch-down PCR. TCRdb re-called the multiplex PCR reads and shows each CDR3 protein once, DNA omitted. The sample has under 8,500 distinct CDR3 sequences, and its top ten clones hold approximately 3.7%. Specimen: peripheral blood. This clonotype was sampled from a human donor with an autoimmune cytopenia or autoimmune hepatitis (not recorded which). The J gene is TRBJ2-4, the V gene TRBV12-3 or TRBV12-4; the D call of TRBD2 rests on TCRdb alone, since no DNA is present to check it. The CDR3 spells CASSLARGLDIQYF.